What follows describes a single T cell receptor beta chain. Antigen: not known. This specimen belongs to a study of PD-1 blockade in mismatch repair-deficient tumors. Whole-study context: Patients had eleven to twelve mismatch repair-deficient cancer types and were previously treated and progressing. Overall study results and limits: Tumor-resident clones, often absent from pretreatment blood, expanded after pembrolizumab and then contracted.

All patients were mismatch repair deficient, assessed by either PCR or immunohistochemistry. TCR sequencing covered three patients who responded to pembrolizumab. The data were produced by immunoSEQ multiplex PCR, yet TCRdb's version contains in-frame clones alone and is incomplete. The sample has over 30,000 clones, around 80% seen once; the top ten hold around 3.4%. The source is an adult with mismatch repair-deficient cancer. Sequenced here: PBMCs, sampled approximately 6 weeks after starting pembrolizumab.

CDR3 sequence (DNA): TGCGCCAGCAGCCTCCTGCTAGCGGGAAGCACAGATACGCAGTATTTT. Residues: CASSLLLAGSTDTQYF. The V and J genes are TRBV4-1 and TRBJ2-3, with 9 nucleotides matching TRBD2. The germline CDR1 and CDR2 sequences are MGHRA and YSYEKL. This CDR3 region has 16 residues. Unmatched junction bases numbered 5, after V lost 4 bases and J lost 0 bases.